The T cell receptor beta chain under discussion was sequenced for a study of T cells in localized non-small cell lung cancer (TCRdb year 2020). Regarding the complete study: The study examined T cell repertoires in 200 to 300 patients with early-stage NSCLC and compared tumors with uninvolved tumor-adjacent lungs. The cohort consisted of around 250 treatment-naive NSCLC patients whose localized lung tumors had been resected. Of the NSCLC patients, approximately 130 were male and around 99 were female, and the mean age was about 69 years. What the research found in general, with its limitations: Because the study design was exploratory, TCR variables were selected using unadjusted p-values without false-discovery rate correction. A median of around 50 of the top 100 tumor clones were detected in paired uninvolved adjacent lung, and some 28 of these tumor clones were also found among the top 100 clones of the paired uninvolved adjacent lung. Because multi-region tumor sequencing was not performed, intratumor heterogeneity could not be ruled out. Longer overall survival was associated with higher T cell density in blood, whereas shorter survival was associated with higher clonality in adjacent lung. Uninvolved tumor-adjacent lung showed the highest T cell clonality, higher than tumor, which suggests more focused antigenic responses in the uninvolved tumor-adjacent lung.

V sheds 8 bases and J sheds 4 bases, leaving 14 bases between their ends. Taken from the germline V gene (reference sequence), the CDR1 and CDR2 loops are LNHDA and SQIVND. From the cysteine through the phenylalanine, the CDR3 covers 13 amino acids. Left in the record is the CDR3 DNA by itself, 39 bases read in frame from the first base. Comment on this clone: The specificity of this receptor is unknown. Base qualities are missing; no much larger clone stands one base away.

At diagnosis, peripheral blood, uninvolved tumor-adjacent lung and tumor were collected and were preserved as a mix of fresh-frozen and FFPE material. For TCR repertoire profiling, blood samples were analyzed in the form of peripheral blood mononuclear cells. TCR beta CDR3 regions were sequenced from DNA using the immunoSEQ Assay. Turning to the authors' computational methods: T cell density was computed as TCR beta template counts normalized to usable DNA estimated by amplifying housekeeping genes. Using the preseqR package, richness was estimated by extrapolating to 120,000 templates for tissue samples and 400,000 templates for PBMC samples. Clonality was taken to be one minus Pielou's evenness. Tissue-enriched TCRs were identified through differential abundance testing performed on productive amino-acid clonotypes, with a minimum total count of 5 and an alpha of 0.1. The Jaccard Index and the Morisita Overlap Index were used to measure repertoire overlap between compartments. GLIPH grouped TCR beta CDR3s together with public tetramer-defined viral CDR3s, and a viral motif had to include at least three viral sequences and also show V-gene enrichment. This immuneACCESS table, as held by TCRdb, lists in-frame sequences with V and J called but not all clones. Of the missing ones, under half trace to an unresolved V gene in checked studies; the others have no known cause. V and J calls and clone size are those listed in that table; D and trimming were worked out from the DNA. This sample holds approximately 140,000 clones; roughly nine tenths were observed only once. Clones ranked in the top ten supply 1.7% of the sample.

This receptor was obtained from a female donor aged 60 or older with stage I lung adenocarcinoma. This material consisted of peripheral blood, taken before any cancer treatment. This chain joins TRBV19 to TRBJ1-2; a tentative D match to TRBD1 spans 6 bases. The CDR3 reads CASSDRNPYGYTF. The nucleotides are TGTGCCAGTTCTGACAGGAACCCCTATGGCTACACCTTC.